This T cell receptor (beta chain) originates from a study of CD8 T cells in ankylosing spondylitis. V was cut by 2 bases and J by 3 bases, with 8 bases left in between. Germline CDR1 is MNHEY and CDR2 is SMNVEV (reference sequence). The CDR3 spans 13 residues. This clonotype was detected only once. As the method for making TCR beta libraries, quantitative 5'-RACE with molecular barcodes was used. TCRdb re-called the 5' RACE reads with MiXCR, one entry per CDR3 protein. The data show 31,000 or so distinct CDR3 sequences, with about 31% seen just once and about 48% held by the top ten. The specimen sequenced was synovial fluid, either unsorted or a sorted T cell fraction (not recorded which). This rearrangement joins TRBV27 to TRBJ2-7; D not certain. The sequence was obtained from a male donor with ankylosing spondylitis. Here the CDR3 reads CASSLIPRYEQYF. The CDR3 DNA follows: TGTGCCAGCAGTTTAATTCCGCGCTACGAGCAGTACTTC.